These 25 T cell receptor beta chains came from one sample sequenced in a study of CXCR3-negative and CXCR3-positive naive CD8 T cells. Libraries of TRB cDNA were made by 5' RACE and carried UMIs. Reprocessing the 5' RACE reads, TCRdb reports a single entry for every CDR3 protein and omits DNA. Its table records 70,000 to 95,000 distinct CDR3 sequences. Sequencing used naive CXCR3- CD8+ T cells from blood. This sample's subset: CD45RO-CCR7+CD27+CD95- naive CD8+ T cells lacking CXCR3 (TNR3-). Receptor source: a human donor in good health. Some clones in this sample may be carry-over from other donors' samples.

The V gene is TRBV14, the J gene TRBJ2-3; TCRdb's assignment of TRBD1 cannot be checked, as there is no DNA. Per germline, CDR1 SGHDN and CDR2 FVKESK. The CDR3 has 12 amino acids. CDR3 amino acids: CASSDPGTPQYF.

The V call is TRBV11-2, the J call TRBJ2-7; the D call of TRBD1 rests on TCRdb alone, since no DNA is present to check it. Germline assignment: CDR1 SGHAT and CDR2 FQNNGV. This CDR3 is 13 amino acids long. CDR3 in amino acids: CASSMTVGYEQYF. Looking up the rest from reference TRBV11-2 and TRBJ2-7 gives the full variable domain: EAGVAQSPRYKIIEKRQSVAFWCNPISGHATLYWYQQILGQGPKLLIQFQNNGVVDDSQLPKDRFSAERLKGVDSTLKIQPAKLEDSAVYLCASSMTVGYEQYFGPGTRLTVT.

The chain uses TRBV7-3 and TRBJ2-1; TCRdb's D gene call, TRBD2, goes unchecked for lack of DNA. CDR1 is SGHTA and CDR2 is FQGTGA in the germline V gene. This CDR3 region has 15 residues. CDR3 loop: CASSLIAGGYNEQFF.

The chain combines TRBV28 with TRBJ2-7; TCRdb returns TRBD2, unconfirmable since there is no DNA. The CDR3 is 16 residues long. From germline, CDR1 is MDHEN and CDR2 SYDVKM. This CDR3 reads CASSFSRTSASYEQYF.

The chain has TRBV9 and TRBJ2-2; no DNA is available, so the TRBD2 call from TCRdb remains unchecked. This CDR3 comprises 18 residues. Per the germline V gene, CDR1 is SGDLS and CDR2 is YYNGEE. CDR3 in amino acids: CASSVGAPPSFYTGELFF.

The gene calls are TRBV5-1 and TRBJ1-1. The CDR3 runs to 14 residues. The germline V gene has CDR1 SGHRS and CDR2 YFSETQ. The CDR3 sequence: CASSTQIADTEAFF.

The rearrangement joins TRBV29-1 to TRBJ2-1; TCRdb names TRBD1, which stays unverified in the absence of DNA. The length of the CDR3 is 12 residues. Germline-derived CDR1 and CDR2 are SQVTM and ANQGSEA. CDR3 in amino acids: CSVGTAYNEQFF.

The chain has TRBV29-1 and TRBJ1-3; TCRdb's D call of TRBD1 is untestable without DNA. The CDR3 extends over 13 amino acids. The germline gives CDR1 SQVTM, CDR2 ANQGSEA. This CDR3 reads CSAAGGRGNTIYF.

The chain joins TRBV27 to TRBJ1-1; with no DNA, the TCRdb D assignment of TRBD1 cannot be verified. The CDR3 is 16 residues long. Looked up from germline, CDR1 is MNHEY and CDR2 is SMNVEV (reference sequence). CDR3 protein: CASSSLTGGADTEAFF.

This chain's CDR3 is CASKGIAKNIQYF. The gene calls are TRBV18 and TRBJ2-4. CDR3 length: 13 residues. Germline V gene lookup returns CDR1 KGHSH and CDR2 LQKENI.

V gene TRBV6-2 or TRBV6-3 combines with J gene TRBJ1-5. The V gene's germline CDR1 is MNHEY and CDR2 SVGEGT. There are 13 residues in the CDR3. The CDR3 region is CASSYGENQPQHF.

J is TRBJ2-7 and V is TRBV7-9; checking the TCRdb D call of TRBD1 is not possible without DNA. This CDR3 has 16 residues. Germline CDR1 reads SEHNR; CDR2 reads FQNEAQ (reference sequence). CDR3 region: CASSTTGGEPSYEQYF. The full variable domain, rest sourced from reference TRBV7-9 and TRBJ2-7, is DTGVSQNPRHKITKRGQNVTFRCDPISEHNRLYWYRQTLGQGPEFLTYFQNEAQLEKSRLLSDRFSAERPKGSFSTLEIQRTEQGDSAMYLCASSTTGGEPSYEQYFGPGTRLTVT.

The chain recombines TRBV4-3 with TRBJ2-7; TCRdb outputs TRBD2, but without DNA this stays unchecked. Germline lookup yields CDR1 LGHNA and CDR2 YSLEER. The CDR3 contains 16 residues. The CDR3 is CASSQDTSGGAYEQYF.

The J gene is TRBJ2-5, the V gene TRBV7-6. The germline gives CDR1 SGHVS, CDR2 FNYEAQ. This CDR3 contains 15 residues. CDR3 sequence: CASSLFGGDQETQYF.

J is TRBJ2-2 and V is TRBV21-1; TCRdb names TRBD2, which stays unverified in the absence of DNA. TRBV21-1 is a pseudogene. This CDR3 is 19 amino acids long. The chain's CDR3 is CASSVGTSGRAQRTGELFF.

The rearrangement joins TRBV7-2 to TRBJ2-1; as DNA is missing, the TRBD1 call by TCRdb cannot be tested. The CDR3 contains 17 residues. The germline V gene has CDR1 SGHTA and CDR2 FQGNSA. CDR3 in amino acids: CASSALTPWTGVNEQFF.

The chain has TRBV12-3 or TRBV12-4 and TRBJ2-1. This CDR3 comprises 17 residues. The chain's CDR3 is CASSLWVGGRAYNEQFF.

The V gene is TRBV4-1, the J gene TRBJ2-7. Germline values: CDR1 MGHRA, CDR2 YSYEKL. CDR3 length: 16 amino acids. This CDR3 is CASSQAPLTRNYEQYF.

The rearrangement joins TRBV5-5 to TRBJ1-2. The CDR3 contains 14 residues. Germline CDR1 SGHKS, CDR2 YYEKEE (reference sequence). CDR3 sequence reads: CASSYGQGPYGYTF.

The CDR3 here is CASRPARGRETQYF. The genes are TRBV28 and TRBJ2-5; the TRBD1 assignment by TCRdb is unverifiable without DNA. The CDR3 runs to 14 residues. Germline CDR1 is MDHEN and CDR2 is SYDVKM.

The chain links TRBV11-2 to TRBJ2-7; TCRdb designates TRBD2, a call that cannot be tested without DNA. The V gene's germline CDR1 is SGHAT and CDR2 FQNNGV. The CDR3 is made up of 16 amino acids. This CDR3 is CASSVLAGEFSYEQYF.

The chain carries TRBV5-5 and TRBJ2-5. This CDR3 contains 14 residues. The germline V gene encodes CDR1 SGHKS and CDR2 YYEKEE (reference sequence). The CDR3 loop is CASSLEQFQETQYF.

The chain has TRBV19 and TRBJ1-1; TCRdb proposes TRBD1, but this gene call is untestable without DNA. This CDR3 spans 15 amino acids. Germline CDR1 is LNHDA and CDR2 is SQIVND (reference sequence). CDR3 sequence: CASSIVPIAQGEAFF.

The chain links TRBV5-1 to TRBJ2-3; TCRdb returns TRBD1, unconfirmable since there is no DNA. This CDR3 is built from 15 residues. Germline assignment: CDR1 SGHRS and CDR2 YFSETQ. The chain's CDR3 is CASSWGQGGSDTQYF.

The chain links TRBV28 to TRBJ2-2; there is no DNA to check the TCRdb D call of TRBD2. CDR3 length: 16 amino acids. Germline lookup yields CDR1 MDHEN and CDR2 SYDVKM. The CDR3: CASSPALWGDTGELFF. The whole variable domain, filled in from reference TRBV28 and TRBJ2-2, reads DVKVTQSSRYLVKRTGEKVFLECVQDMDHENMFWYRQDPGLGLRLIYFSYDVKMKEKGDIPEGYSVSREKKERFSLILESASTNQTSMYLCASSPALWGDTGELFFGEGSRLTVL.